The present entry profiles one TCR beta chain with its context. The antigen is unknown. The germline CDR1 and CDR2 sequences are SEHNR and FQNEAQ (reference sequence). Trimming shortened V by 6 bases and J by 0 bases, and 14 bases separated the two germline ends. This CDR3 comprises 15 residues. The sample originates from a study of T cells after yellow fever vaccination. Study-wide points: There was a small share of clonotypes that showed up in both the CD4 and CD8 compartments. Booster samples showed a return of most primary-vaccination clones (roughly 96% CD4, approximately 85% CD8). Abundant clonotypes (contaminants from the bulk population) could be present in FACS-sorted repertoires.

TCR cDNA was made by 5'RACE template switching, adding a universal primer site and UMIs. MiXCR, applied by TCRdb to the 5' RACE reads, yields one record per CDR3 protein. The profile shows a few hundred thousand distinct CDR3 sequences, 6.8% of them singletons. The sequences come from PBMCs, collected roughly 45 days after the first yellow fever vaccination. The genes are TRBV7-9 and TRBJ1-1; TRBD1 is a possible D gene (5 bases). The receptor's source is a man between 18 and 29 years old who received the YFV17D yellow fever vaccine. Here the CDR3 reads CASSVPGLVNTEAFF. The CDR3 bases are TGTGCCAGCAGTGTCCCAGGGCTCGTGAACACTGAAGCTTTCTTT.